This section outlines one T cell receptor (beta chain) sequence together with its context. This clonotype was seen more than once but under ten times. Its antigen has not been determined. No much larger clonotype is one base removed from it; base qualities were not supplied. Every donor in the study was a healthy Caucasian. The twin cohort comprised three pairs of female monozygotic twins, all aged roughly 18 to 30 years. The RNA used for TCR libraries was isolated from peripheral blood mononuclear cells. The method was 5' RACE. TCRdb lists the instrument as Illumina HiSeq 2000. Template switching added a universal primer binding site, and the final cDNA carried a unique molecular identifier that allowed TCR cDNA molecules to be counted accurately. First-strand cDNA for TCR alpha and beta chains was synthesized from specific primers in the conserved constant-segment region. To control for contamination, every cDNA library was double barcoded, receiving both a SMART-Mk sample barcode and Illumina barcodes. TruSeq adapter sequences and Illumina sample barcodes were added in two successive PCR steps. Sequencing of the TCR alpha and beta cDNA libraries was done on the Illumina HiSeq platform using custom primers. On the study's bioinformatics: MiGEC was used to process raw reads and extract unique molecular identifiers, and MiXCR was used to find CDR3 positions. Recombination models were inferred per individual with the repgenHMM and IGoR tools using an EM algorithm. The tcR package in R was used for shared clonotype analysis, with sharing normalized by the product of cloneset sizes. To study raw recombination without the effects of thymic and clonal selection, out-of-frame nonproductive sequences were analyzed. TCRdb trimmed the raw reads at Q25, called clones with MiXCR and kept productive beta chains. Each CDR3 protein appears once, grouped with its most common genes and DNA. TCRdb's processing, not the authors' own work, is the source of the V and J calls. The sample includes 690,000 or so distinct CDR3 sequences, with 8.6% observed a single time. 0.75% to 1% of the sample is in the top ten clones.

CDR1 MNHEY and CDR2 SMNVEV are derived from the germline V gene (reference sequence). The CDR3, from cysteine to phenylalanine, totals 16 residues. The CDR3 DNA has 48 bases and is translated from base 1. The germline V and J ends show losses of 3 bases and 10 bases respectively, and no gene match explains 12 bases of the junction. This sample stems from a study of identical twins (dated by TCRdb to the mid-2010s). Notes on the research overall: TCR alpha and beta repertoires from monozygotic twins, unrelated adults of various ages and cord blood were deep-sequenced to test whether fetal clonotypes persist. Replicate twin experiments were performed at different times using different library preparation protocols to rule out contamination. General study outcomes and caveats: Invariant T cells such as MAIT and iNKT could partly confound zero-insertion analyses, although diverse VJ usage argued against such confounding for most clonotypes. Out-of-frame TCR alpha sharing in monozygotic twins was systematically underestimated by recombination models, whereas sharing between unrelated individuals was in agreement with the recombination models. Fewer insertions were carried by abundant cord blood beta clonotypes, a similar but weaker trend appeared in young adult naive repertoires, and no such trend appeared in memory repertoires. Out-of-frame TCR alpha sequences shared between twins showed an excess of low generation-probability sequences compared with coincidental sharing between unrelated individuals. The excess sharing between twins in beta out-of-frame sequences was weaker because fewer shared sequences reduced the signal-to-noise ratio. Conclusions relied on cross-sectional statistical analysis, since the same donors could not be followed over many years.

These data also featured in a second study, about yellow fever vaccine responses in identical twins. That second publication adds: The authors reported that the T cell response to vaccination in identical twins appeared partly convergent and partly personalized. Focusing on identical twins, the study followed the T cell clones that responded to the vaccine, and did so with precision.

The TCR comes from a woman aged 18-29 years in good health. Sequencing input: PBMCs. The sequence is built from TRBV27 and TRBJ2-1, with 10 bases in between that match TRBD2. The CDR3 here reads CASSFRLAGGPWEQFF. The DNA is TGTGCCAGCAGTTTCAGGTTAGCGGGGGGACCTTGGGAGCAGTTCTTC.